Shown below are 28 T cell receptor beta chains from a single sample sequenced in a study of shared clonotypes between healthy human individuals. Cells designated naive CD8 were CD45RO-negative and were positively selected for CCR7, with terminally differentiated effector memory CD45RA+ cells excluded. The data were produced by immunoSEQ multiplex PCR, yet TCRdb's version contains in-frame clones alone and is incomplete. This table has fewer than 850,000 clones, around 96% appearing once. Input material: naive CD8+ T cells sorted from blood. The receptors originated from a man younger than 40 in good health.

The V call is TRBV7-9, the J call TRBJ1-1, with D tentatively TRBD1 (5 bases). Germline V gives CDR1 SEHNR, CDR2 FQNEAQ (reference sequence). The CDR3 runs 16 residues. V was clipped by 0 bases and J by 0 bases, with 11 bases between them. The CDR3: CASSLAPGPLNTEAFF. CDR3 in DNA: TGTGCCAGCAGCTTAGCTCCGGGACCGTTGAACACTGAAGCTTTCTTT.

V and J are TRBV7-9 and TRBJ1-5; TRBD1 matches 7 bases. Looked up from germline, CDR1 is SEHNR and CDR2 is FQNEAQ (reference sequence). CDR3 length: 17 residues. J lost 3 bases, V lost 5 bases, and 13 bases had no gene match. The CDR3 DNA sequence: TGTGCCAGCAGCCAGGGGGACGTTAATGCGGTCAATCAGCCCCAGCATTTT. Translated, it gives CASSQGDVNAVNQPQHF. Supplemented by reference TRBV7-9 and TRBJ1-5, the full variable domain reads DTGVSQNPRHKITKRGQNVTFRCDPISEHNRLYWYRQTLGQGPEFLTYFQNEAQLEKSRLLSDRFSAERPKGSFSTLEIQRTEQGDSAMYLCASSQGDVNAVNQPQHFGDGTRLSIL.

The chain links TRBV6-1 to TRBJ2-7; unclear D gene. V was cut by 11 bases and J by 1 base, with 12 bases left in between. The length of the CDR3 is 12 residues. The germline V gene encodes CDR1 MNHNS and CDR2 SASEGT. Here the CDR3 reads CAYRAESYEQYF. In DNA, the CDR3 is TGTGCCTACCGGGCCGAGTCCTACGAGCAGTACTTC.

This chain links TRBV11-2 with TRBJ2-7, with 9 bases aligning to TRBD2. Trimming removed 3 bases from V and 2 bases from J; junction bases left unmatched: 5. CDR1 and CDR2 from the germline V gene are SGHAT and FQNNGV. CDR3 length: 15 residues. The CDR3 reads CASSFGGRATYEQYF. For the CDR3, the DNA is TGTGCCAGCAGCTTTGGCGGGAGGGCCACCTACGAGCAGTACTTC.

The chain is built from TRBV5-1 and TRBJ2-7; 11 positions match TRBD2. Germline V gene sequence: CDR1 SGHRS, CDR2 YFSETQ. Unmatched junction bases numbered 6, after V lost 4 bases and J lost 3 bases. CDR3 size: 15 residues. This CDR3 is CASSLTSGTNYEQYF. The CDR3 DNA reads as TGCGCCAGCAGCCTGACTAGCGGGACTAACTACGAGCAGTACTTC.

CDR3 sequence: CASSLYVGTGGLNTEAFF. The DNA of the CDR3 is TGTGCCAGCAGTTTATATGTTGGGACAGGGGGCCTGAACACTGAAGCTTTCTTT. The chain links TRBV27 to TRBJ1-1; 12 nucleotides line up with TRBD1. Losses at the gene ends were 1 base for V and 0 bases for J; bases not matched to a gene: 6. The germline V gene has CDR1 MNHEY and CDR2 SMNVEV (reference sequence). The CDR3 runs to 18 residues.

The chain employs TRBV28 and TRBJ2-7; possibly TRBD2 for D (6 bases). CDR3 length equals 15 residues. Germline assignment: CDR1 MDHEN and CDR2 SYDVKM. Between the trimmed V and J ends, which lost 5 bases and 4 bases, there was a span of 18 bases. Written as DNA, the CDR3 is TGTGCCAGCAGTGTAGGGTGGAGGGGCCGGTACGAGCAGTACTTC. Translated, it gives CASSVGWRGRYEQYF.

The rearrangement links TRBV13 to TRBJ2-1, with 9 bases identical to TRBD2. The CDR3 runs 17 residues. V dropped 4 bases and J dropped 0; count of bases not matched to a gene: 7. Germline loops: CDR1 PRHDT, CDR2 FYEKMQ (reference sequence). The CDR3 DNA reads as TGTGCCAGCAGCTCCAGACTAGCGGCTAGCTCCTACAATGAGCAGTTCTTC. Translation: CASSSRLAASSYNEQFF.

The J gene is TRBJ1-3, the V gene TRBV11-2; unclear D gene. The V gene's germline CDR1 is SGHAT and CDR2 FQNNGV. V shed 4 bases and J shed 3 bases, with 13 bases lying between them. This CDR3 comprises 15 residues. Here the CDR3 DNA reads TGTGCCAGCAGCTACCCTTTGAGCGGTGGAAACACCATATATTTT. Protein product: CASSYPLSGGNTIYF.

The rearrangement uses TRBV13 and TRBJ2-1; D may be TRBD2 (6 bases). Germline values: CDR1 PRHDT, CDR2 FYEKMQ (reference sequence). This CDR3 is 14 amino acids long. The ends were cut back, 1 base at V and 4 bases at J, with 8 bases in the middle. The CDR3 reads CASSLDGLYNEQFF. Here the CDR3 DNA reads TGTGCCAGCAGCTTAGACGGACTATACAATGAGCAGTTCTTC.

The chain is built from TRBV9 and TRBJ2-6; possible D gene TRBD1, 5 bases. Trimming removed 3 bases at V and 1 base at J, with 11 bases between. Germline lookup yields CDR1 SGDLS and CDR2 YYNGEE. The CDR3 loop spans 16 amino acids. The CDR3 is CASSESGLSGANVLTF. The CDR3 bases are TGTGCCAGCAGCGAATCAGGGTTGTCTGGGGCCAACGTCCTGACTTTC.

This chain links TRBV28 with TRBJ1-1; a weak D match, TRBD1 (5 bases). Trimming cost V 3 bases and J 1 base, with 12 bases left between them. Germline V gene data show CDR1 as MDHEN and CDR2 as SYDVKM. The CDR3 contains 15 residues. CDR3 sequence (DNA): TGTGCCAGCAGTTTTCGTTTTGGGGCGAACACTGAAGCTTTCTTT. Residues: CASSFRFGANTEAFF. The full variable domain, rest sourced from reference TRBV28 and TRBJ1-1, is DVKVTQSSRYLVKRTGEKVFLECVQDMDHENMFWYRQDPGLGLRLIYFSYDVKMKEKGDIPEGYSVSREKKERFSLILESASTNQTSMYLCASSFRFGANTEAFFGQGTRLTVV.

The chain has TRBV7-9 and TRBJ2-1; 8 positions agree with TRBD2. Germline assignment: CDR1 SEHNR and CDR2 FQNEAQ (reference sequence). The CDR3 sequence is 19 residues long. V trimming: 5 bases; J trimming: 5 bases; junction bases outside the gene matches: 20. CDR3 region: CASSHVKTSGRTRDNEQFF. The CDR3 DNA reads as TGTGCCAGCAGCCACGTAAAAACTAGCGGAAGGACCAGGGACAATGAGCAGTTCTTC.

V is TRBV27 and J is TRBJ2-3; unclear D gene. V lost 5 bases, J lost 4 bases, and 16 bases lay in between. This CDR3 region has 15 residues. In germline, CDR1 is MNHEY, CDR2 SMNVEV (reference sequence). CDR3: CASSMWERVADTQYF. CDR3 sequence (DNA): TGTGCCAGCAGTATGTGGGAAAGGGTGGCAGATACGCAGTATTTT.

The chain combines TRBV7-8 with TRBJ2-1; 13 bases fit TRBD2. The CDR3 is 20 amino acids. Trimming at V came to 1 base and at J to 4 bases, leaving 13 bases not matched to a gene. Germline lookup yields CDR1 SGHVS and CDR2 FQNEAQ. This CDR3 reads CASSLGSNGELAGGYNEQFF. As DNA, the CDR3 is TGTGCCAGCAGCTTAGGGAGTAACGGCGAACTAGCGGGAGGGTACAATGAGCAGTTCTTC.

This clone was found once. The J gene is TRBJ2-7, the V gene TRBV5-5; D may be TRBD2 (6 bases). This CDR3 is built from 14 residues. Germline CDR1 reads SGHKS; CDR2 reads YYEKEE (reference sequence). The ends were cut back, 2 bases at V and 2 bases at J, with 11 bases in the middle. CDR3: CASSFGGSAYEQYF. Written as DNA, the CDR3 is TGTGCCAGCAGCTTTGGAGGGAGCGCCTACGAGCAGTACTTC.

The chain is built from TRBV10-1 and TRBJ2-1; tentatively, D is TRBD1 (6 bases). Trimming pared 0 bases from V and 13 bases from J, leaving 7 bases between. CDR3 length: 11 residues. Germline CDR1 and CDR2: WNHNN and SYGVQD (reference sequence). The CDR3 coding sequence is TGCGCCAGCAGTGAGTCGGGGGCCCAGTTCTTC. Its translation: CASSESGAQFF.

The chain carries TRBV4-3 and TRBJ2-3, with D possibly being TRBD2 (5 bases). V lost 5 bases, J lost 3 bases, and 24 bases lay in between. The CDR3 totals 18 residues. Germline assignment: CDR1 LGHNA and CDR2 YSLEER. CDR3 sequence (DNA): TGCGCCAGCAGCGATACCGCGGGTTTTAGCGCGGTGACAGATACGCAGTATTTT. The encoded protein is CASSDTAGFSAVTDTQYF.

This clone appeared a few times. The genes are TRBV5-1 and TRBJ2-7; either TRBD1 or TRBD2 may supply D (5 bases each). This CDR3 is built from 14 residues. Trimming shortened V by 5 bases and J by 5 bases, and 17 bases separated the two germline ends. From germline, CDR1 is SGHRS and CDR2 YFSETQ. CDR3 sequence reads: CASSSGTDRHEQYF. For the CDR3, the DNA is TGCGCCAGCAGTTCCGGGACGGACCGACACGAGCAGTACTTC.

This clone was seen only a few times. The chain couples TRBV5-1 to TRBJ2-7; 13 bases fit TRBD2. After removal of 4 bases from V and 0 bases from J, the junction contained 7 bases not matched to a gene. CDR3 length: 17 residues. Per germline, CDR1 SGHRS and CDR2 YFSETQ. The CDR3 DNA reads TGCGCCAGCAGCGTGGGACTAGCGGGGCAAACCTCCTACGAGCAGTACTTC. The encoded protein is CASSVGLAGQTSYEQYF.

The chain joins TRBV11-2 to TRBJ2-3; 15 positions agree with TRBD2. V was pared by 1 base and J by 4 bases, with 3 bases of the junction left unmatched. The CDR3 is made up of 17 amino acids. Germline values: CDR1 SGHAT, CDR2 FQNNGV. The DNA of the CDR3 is TGTGCCAGCAGCTTAGGGACTAGCGGGAGGGAGGCAGATACGCAGTATTTT. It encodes CASSLGTSGREADTQYF.

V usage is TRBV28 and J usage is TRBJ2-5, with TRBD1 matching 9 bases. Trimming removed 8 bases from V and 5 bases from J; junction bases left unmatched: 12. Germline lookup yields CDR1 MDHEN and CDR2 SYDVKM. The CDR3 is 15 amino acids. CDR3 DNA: TGTGCCAGCGACACCCGGGACAGGGTGTATGAGACCCAGTACTTC. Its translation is CASDTRDRVYETQYF.

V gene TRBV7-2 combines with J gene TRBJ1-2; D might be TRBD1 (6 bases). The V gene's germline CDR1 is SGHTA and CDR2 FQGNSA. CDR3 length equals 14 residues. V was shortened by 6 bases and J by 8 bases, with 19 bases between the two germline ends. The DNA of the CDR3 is TGTGCCAGCAGTTCTACAGGGATACTCCGAGGCTACACCTTC. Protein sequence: CASSSTGILRGYTF.

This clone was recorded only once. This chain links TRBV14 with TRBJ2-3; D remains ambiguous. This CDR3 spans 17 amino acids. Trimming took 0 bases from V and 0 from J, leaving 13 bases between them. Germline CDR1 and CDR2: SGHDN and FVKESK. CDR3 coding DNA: TGTGCCAGCAGCCAAGAATTTCGCGGCGCCAGCACAGATACGCAGTATTTT. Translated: CASSQEFRGASTDTQYF.

The chain's CDR3 is CASSPPGDPYEQYF. DNA of the CDR3: TGTGCCAGCTCACCACCGGGCGATCCCTACGAGCAGTACTTC. V and J are TRBV18 and TRBJ2-7, with no clear D. The CDR3 runs to 14 residues. Looked up from germline, CDR1 is KGHSH and CDR2 is LQKENI. The V end lost 0 bases, the J end lost 2 bases, and 8 bases lay between the germline ends.

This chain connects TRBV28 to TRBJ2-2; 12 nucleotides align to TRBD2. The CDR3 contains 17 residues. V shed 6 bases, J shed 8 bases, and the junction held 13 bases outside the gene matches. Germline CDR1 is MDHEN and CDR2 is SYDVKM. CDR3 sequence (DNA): TGTGCCAGCAGCTCCTGGACTAGCGGGAATGGTGCGGGGGAGCTGTTTTTT. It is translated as CASSSWTSGNGAGELFF.

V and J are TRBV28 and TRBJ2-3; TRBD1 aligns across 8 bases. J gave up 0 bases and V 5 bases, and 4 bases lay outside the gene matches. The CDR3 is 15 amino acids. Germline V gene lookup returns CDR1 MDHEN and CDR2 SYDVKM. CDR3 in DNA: TGTGCCAGCAGTGGGGACAGGAGGAGCACAGATACGCAGTATTTT. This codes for CASSGDRRSTDTQYF.

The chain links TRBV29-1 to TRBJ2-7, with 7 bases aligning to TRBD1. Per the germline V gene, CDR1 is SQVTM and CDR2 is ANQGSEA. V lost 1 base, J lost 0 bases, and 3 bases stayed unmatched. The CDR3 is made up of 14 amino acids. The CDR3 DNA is TGCAGCGTTGAAGGGCACAGGGGCTCCTACGAGCAGTACTTC. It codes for CSVEGHRGSYEQYF.